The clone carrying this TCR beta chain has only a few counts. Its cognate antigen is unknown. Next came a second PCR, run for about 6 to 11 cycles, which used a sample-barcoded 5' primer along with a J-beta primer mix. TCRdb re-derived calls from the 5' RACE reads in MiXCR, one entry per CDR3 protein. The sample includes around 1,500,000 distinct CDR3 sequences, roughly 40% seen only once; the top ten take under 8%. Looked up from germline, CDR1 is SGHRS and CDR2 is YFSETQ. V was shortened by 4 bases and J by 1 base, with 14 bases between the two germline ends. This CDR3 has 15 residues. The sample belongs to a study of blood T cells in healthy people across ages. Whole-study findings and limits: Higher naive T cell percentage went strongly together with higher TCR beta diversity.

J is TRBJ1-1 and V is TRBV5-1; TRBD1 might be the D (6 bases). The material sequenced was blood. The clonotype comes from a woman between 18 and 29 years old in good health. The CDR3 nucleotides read TGCGCCAGCAGCGATGGGACACTGGAGAACACTGAAGCTTTCTTT. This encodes CASSDGTLENTEAFF.